The 16 T cell receptor beta chains below come from one sample, sequenced in a study of identical twins. TCRdb used MiXCR to reprocess the 5' RACE reads, holding one entry per CDR3 protein. The data show 450,000 to 650,000 distinct CDR3 sequences, 13% to 15% seen once. These sequences were also reported in another study, on yellow fever vaccine responses in identical twins.

The sequenced material came from CD4+ T cells sorted from blood. The origin of the receptors is a young woman in good health.

The chain is built from TRBV12-3 or TRBV12-4 and TRBJ2-1; D is undetermined. This CDR3 has 14 residues. The ends were cut back, 0 bases at V and 9 bases at J, with 12 bases in the middle. The CDR3 DNA reads as TGTGCCAGCAGTTTAGCCGCGGAACTGACTGAGCAGTTCTTC. Its translation: CASSLAAELTEQFF.

This chain uses TRBV5-5 with TRBJ2-2, with D unclear. This CDR3 spans 14 amino acids. V was trimmed by 1 base and J by 4 bases, leaving 8 bases between them. Germline V gene sequence: CDR1 SGHKS, CDR2 YYEKEE (reference sequence). The CDR3 DNA reads TGTGCCAGCAGCTTGTACTTGAGCACCGGGGAGCTGTTTTTT. This codes for CASSLYLSTGELFF.

The chain combines TRBV29-1 with TRBJ2-1, with 8 nucleotides matching TRBD1. Germline V gives CDR1 SQVTM, CDR2 ANQGSEA. This CDR3 spans 14 amino acids. Trimming removed 3 bases from V and 9 bases from J; junction bases left unmatched: 10. This CDR3 reads CSVDRTGIHIEQFF. The CDR3 region has the DNA TGCAGCGTTGATCGGACAGGGATTCACATTGAGCAGTTCTTC.

This clonotype has a handful of counts. V is TRBV10-3 and J is TRBJ2-2, with 8 bases matching TRBD1. Germline V gene sequence: CDR1 ENHRY, CDR2 SYGVKD. V lost 6 bases to trimming and J lost 4 bases; unmatched junction nucleotides: 13. The CDR3 runs to 17 residues. This CDR3 reads CAISTGQGQRGTGELFF. The DNA of the CDR3 is TGTGCCATCAGCACCGGACAGGGCCAACGAGGCACCGGGGAGCTGTTTTTT.

The rearrangement links TRBV20-1 to TRBJ2-3, with no clear D. Looked up from germline, CDR1 is DFQATT and CDR2 is SNEGSKA (reference sequence). The CDR3 covers 14 residues. In DNA form, the CDR3 reads TGCACCAGTAGGCCCCCAGGAAGAGGAGATACGCAGTATTTT. Amino acids: CTSRPPGRGDTQYF.

The chain joins TRBV25-1 to TRBJ2-5; 7 nucleotides line up with TRBD1. This CDR3 contains 16 residues. From germline, CDR1 is MGHDK and CDR2 SYGVNS. The trim removed 2 bases at V and 0 bases at J, leaving 6 bases unmatched. In DNA, the CDR3 is TGTGCCAGCAGTGAAGTTGGACAGGTGTACCAAGAGACCCAGTACTTC. It is translated as CASSEVGQVYQETQYF.

A few counts support this clonotype. V and J are TRBV14 and TRBJ2-5, with no clear D. Germline CDR1 reads SGHDN; CDR2 reads FVKESK. This CDR3 spans 14 amino acids. Trimming left V 1 base short and J 7 bases short, with 13 bases between. The chain's CDR3 is CASSQGPPPGTQYF. CDR3 nucleotide sequence: TGTGCCAGCAGCCAAGGTCCCCCCCCGGGGACCCAGTACTTC.

The genes are TRBV28 and TRBJ2-1; maybe TRBD2 (5 bases). The CDR3 covers 16 residues. The V gene lost 6 bases and the J gene lost 4 bases, with 19 bases spanning the gap. CDR1 and CDR2 (germline): MDHEN, SYDVKM. The CDR3 DNA reads TGTGCCAGCAGCCGGAGCGGAAAAAGGCATTACAATGAGCAGTTCTTC. Residues: CASSRSGKRHYNEQFF.

This clonotype was observed a few times. V gene TRBV28 combines with J gene TRBJ2-1, with D possibly TRBD1 on 5 matching bases. The V and J ends lost 6 bases and 7 bases respectively, with 13 bases between them. The length of the CDR3 is 13 residues. The germline CDR1 and CDR2 sequences are MDHEN and SYDVKM. DNA for the CDR3: TGTGCCAGCAGGAGCAGGGTAGGGAATGAGCAGTTCTTC. It yields the protein CASRSRVGNEQFF.

This clonotype was seen a handful of times. This chain uses TRBV12-3 or TRBV12-4 with TRBJ2-3; D unresolved. The length of the CDR3 is 15 residues. The V end lost 5 bases, the J end lost 1 base, and 13 bases lay between the germline ends. The DNA for the CDR3 is TGTGCCAGCAGTGCAAAAGGGAAGGGCACAGATACGCAGTATTTT. Amino acids: CASSAKGKGTDTQYF.

The CDR3 DNA reads as TGTGCCAGCAGCCGAGGGACAGGCACCACAGATACGCAGTATTTT. Protein product: CASSRGTGTTDTQYF. The chain joins TRBV3-1 to TRBJ2-3; 8 bases are a match to TRBD1. The CDR3 totals 15 residues. CDR1 LGHDT and CDR2 YNNKEL come from the germline V gene (reference sequence). Trimming took 4 bases from V and 2 from J; bases not matched to a gene: 5.

This rearrangement joins TRBV20-1 to TRBJ2-1, with unresolved D. Trimming shortened V by 6 bases and J by 2 bases, and 5 bases separated the two germline ends. Germline-derived CDR1 and CDR2 are DFQATT and SNEGSKA (reference sequence). The CDR3 spans 11 residues. The CDR3 spells CSAQPYNEQFF. The CDR3 DNA reads TGCAGTGCCCAACCCTACAATGAGCAGTTCTTC.

This clonotype was observed a handful of times. The gene calls are TRBV5-1 and TRBJ2-5; a weak D match, TRBD2 (6 bases). V lost 3 bases, J lost 4 bases, and 19 bases lay in between. Germline V gives CDR1 SGHRS, CDR2 YFSETQ. The CDR3 consists of 16 residues. CDR3 protein: CASSSEGLGGRETQYF. CDR3 nucleotides: TGCGCCAGCAGCTCCGAAGGTTTGGGGGGTCGAGAGACCCAGTACTTC.

CDR3 sequence reads: CASSPWGTRGNEQFF. DNA of the CDR3: TGTGCCAGCAGCCCCTGGGGCACCCGGGGGAATGAGCAGTTCTTC. The V gene is TRBV14, the J gene TRBJ2-1; D possibly corresponds to TRBD2 (6 bases). Between the trimmed V and J ends, which lost 4 bases and 7 bases, there was a span of 17 bases. Germline CDR1 is SGHDN and CDR2 is FVKESK. The CDR3 is made up of 15 amino acids.

The chain recombines TRBV10-3 with TRBJ2-3; tentative D call: TRBD2 (6 bases). This CDR3 has 14 amino acids. The V end was cut by 0 bases, the J end by 2 bases, with 6 bases between. Germline V gene sequence: CDR1 ENHRY, CDR2 SYGVKD. CDR3 in DNA: TGTGCCATCAGTGAGTCGGACTACACAGATACGCAGTATTTT. Translated: CAISESDYTDTQYF.

The sample holds a few counts of this clonotype. CDR3 region: CASGIRLAGGLEQFF. CDR3 DNA sequence: TGTGCTAGTGGAATCCGACTAGCGGGAGGACTAGAGCAGTTCTTC. V and J are TRBV12-5 and TRBJ2-1; the match to TRBD2 covers 13 bases. The CDR3 is 15 residues long. V lost 6 bases to trimming and J lost 10 bases; unmatched junction nucleotides: 9. Germline V gene lookup returns CDR1 LGHNT and CDR2 FRNRAP.